The subject of this entry is one T cell receptor (beta chain). Its specificity is unknown. Method: immunoSEQ multiplex PCR; TCRdb's copy keeps in-frame clones and lacks some. The profile covers about 2.4 million clones, with approximately 94% appearing a single time and around 0.37% taken by the ten largest. J was trimmed by 6 bases and V by 0 bases; bases with no gene match: 6. Germline assignment: CDR1 GTSNPN and CDR2 SVGIG (reference sequence). The CDR3 is 14 amino acids. The data were taken from a study of shared clonotypes between healthy human individuals. General study findings and limits: Sharing across four donors was seen in 4.5% to 5.5% of naive CD4 clonotypes.

The V call is TRBV30, the J call TRBJ2-7; 9 nucleotides agree with TRBD2. Sequenced sample: naive CD4+ T cells from PBMCs. Subset noted: CD45RA+ positively selected. This TCR was sampled from a man aged 18 to 29 in good health. Some clones in this sample may be carry-over from other donors' samples. This CDR3 reads CAWSVLAGAFEQYF. The CDR3 DNA reads as TGTGCCTGGAGTGTATTAGCGGGAGCCTTCGAGCAGTACTTC.